A selection of T cell receptor beta chains follows, all from one sample in a study of blood T cells in healthy people across ages. One entry per CDR3 protein, called by TCRdb with MiXCR from the 5' RACE reads. The sample has 1.5 million to 2 million distinct CDR3 sequences, just under 50% seen once. Sample: blood. All receptors derive from a woman aged 40 to 55 in good health. The CDR3 runs from the conserved cysteine through the conserved F or W. A D gene is named only where the DNA matches it firmly. Expanded clones are given a class, and other clones once, few, many or no size at all.

TRBJ2-1 TRBV27 - - CASSSSVLSYNEQLF -
TRBJ1-1 TRBV7-2 - - CASSYPSRGGYTEAFF TGTGCCAGCAGCTACCCCAGCAGGGGCGGGTACACTGAAGCTTTCTTT
TRBJ1-2 TRBV11-1 - - CASSQPTGSSANGYTF TGTGCCAGCAGTCAGCCCACCGGGAGCTCCGCAAACGGCTACACCTTC
TRBJ2-1 TRBV27 few TRBD1 CASMRDSVNEQFF TGTGCCAGCATGAGGGACAGTGTAAATGAGCAGTTCTTC
TRBJ2-7 TRBV27 - - CASQQVEQYF TGTGCCAGCCAACAAGTCGAGCAGTACTTC
TRBJ2-7 TRBV4-2 once TRBD1 CDSSQQTGTGIYEQYF TGTGACAGCAGCCAACAGACCGGGACAGGGATCTACGAGCAGTACTTC
TRBJ2-3 TRBV10-3 few TRBD1 CAISGTGAADTQYF TGTGCCATCAGCGGGACAGGGGCGGCAGATACGCAGTATTTT
TRBJ2-7 TRBV27 - - CASSRRGLQSTYEQYF TGTGCCAGCAGTCGACGGGGGCTACAATCTACCTACGAGCAGTACTTC
TRBJ1-2 TRBV7-9 few - CANAAGYGYTF TGTGCCAACGCAGCTGGTTATGGCTACACCTTC
TRBJ2-7 TRBV6-1 - TRBD2 CASSPLLAGAPVDEQYF TGTGCCAGCAGCCCGCTACTAGCGGGGGCCCCTGTTGACGAGCAGTACTTC
TRBJ1-5 TRBV12-3/TRBV12-4 few - CASSFGEINNQPQHF TGTGCCAGCAGTTTTGGGGAAATAAACAATCAGCCCCAGCATTTT
TRBJ2-3 TRBV20-1 few TRBD1 CSAGVSGGFVDTQYF TGCAGTGCTGGGGTGTCAGGGGGCTTTGTAGATACGCAGTATTTT
TRBJ2-3 TRBV3-1 few - CASSQEWGPKITDTQYF TGTGCCAGCAGCCAAGAGTGGGGACCTAAAATCACAGATACGCAGTATTTT
TRBJ2-6 TRBV5-1 - TRBD2 CASSGLAGCSGANVLTF TGCGCCAGCAGCGGACTAGCGGGATGCTCTGGGGCCAACGTCCTGACTTTC
TRBJ2-3 TRBV21-1 - - CASSKETRNTDTQYF TGTGCCAGCAGCAAAGAGACTAGAAACACAGATACGCAGTATTTT
TRBJ2-1 TRBV6-5 - - CASSYSARQRSVQFF TGTGCCAGCAGTTACTCCGCTCGGCAGCGGAGTGTGCAGTTCTTC
TRBJ2-1 TRBV6-4 - TRBD2 CASSDIAGGNNEQFF TGTGCCAGCAGTGACATAGCGGGGGGGAACAATGAGCAGTTCTTC
TRBJ2-1 TRBV6-4 few - CASSDSKTRVYNEQFF TGTGCCAGCAGTGACTCGAAAACTCGCGTCTACAATGAGCAGTTCTTC
TRBJ2-2 TRBV29-1 - TRBD2 CSVEVATSGGPGELFF TGCAGCGTTGAAGTAGCGACTAGCGGGGGGCCCGGGGAGCTGTTTTTT
TRBJ2-3 TRBV20-1 few - CSAPPAASTDTQYF TGCAGTGCCCCACCAGCCGCTAGCACAGATACGCAGTATTTT
TRBJ2-7 TRBV5-1 - - CASSFGGPGSYNEQYF TGCGCCAGCAGCTTCGGGGGGCCTGGCTCCTACAATGAGCAGTACTTC
TRBJ2-2 TRBV6-4 - TRBD1 CASSATGGTGELFF TGTGCCAGCAGCGCCACAGGGGGCACCGGGGAGCTGTTTTTT
TRBJ2-1 TRBV7-3 - TRBD2 CASSLISGGPRGVPHNEQFF TGTGCCAGCAGCTTAATCTCGGGAGGCCCGCGGGGGGTTCCTCACAATGAGCAGTTCTTC
TRBJ2-1 TRBV7-2 - - CASSLERATSNEQFF TGTGCCAGCAGCTTAGAAAGGGCAACAAGCAATGAGCAGTTCTTC
TRBJ1-6 TRBV28 - - CASSNSGRITYNSPLHF TGTGCCAGCTCCAACTCGGGGAGGATCACCTATAATTCACCCCTCCACTTT
TRBJ2-1 TRBV15 - TRBD1 CATSRVQGPYNEQFF TGTGCCACCAGCAGAGTACAGGGGCCCTACAATGAGCAGTTCTTC
TRBJ1-1 TRBV4-2 - TRBD1 CASSQGTGVEAILNTEAFF TGTGCCAGCAGCCAAGGTACAGGGGTCGAAGCAATTTTGAACACTGAAGCTTTCTTT
TRBJ2-1 TRBV5-5 - - CASSPRGVTTYNEQFF TGTGCCAGCAGCCCGAGGGGCGTTACCACCTACAATGAGCAGTTCTTC
TRBJ1-2 TRBV7-9 - - CASSSLREQGYTF TGTGCCAGCAGCTCACTCAGGGAGCAGGGCTACACCTTC
TRBJ2-3 TRBV6-2/TRBV6-3 - TRBD2 CAGSFRDYKDTQYF TGTGCCGGCAGTTTCCGGGACTACAAAGATACGCAGTATTTT
TRBJ2-5 TRBV20-1 few - CSASRRVETQYF TGCAGTGCTTCAAGGCGGGTAGAGACCCAGTACTTC
TRBJ2-5 TRBV6-5 - TRBD1 CASSPRTGGLGTQYF TGTGCCAGCAGTCCCCGGACAGGGGGTTTGGGGACCCAGTACTTC
TRBJ2-5 TRBV5-5 few TRBD1 CASSQRQGLRSTQYF TGTGCCAGCAGCCAGAGACAGGGGTTGAGGTCGACCCAGTACTTC
TRBJ2-1 TRBV4-3 few TRBD1 CASSQDSTGGVKWGNEQFF TGCGCCAGCAGCCAAGACTCCACAGGGGGCGTAAAATGGGGCAATGAGCAGTTCTTC
TRBJ1-5 TRBV6-5 - TRBD1 CASSRQGHNQPQHF TGTGCCAGCAGCAGACAGGGCCACAATCAGCCCCAGCATTTT
TRBJ2-3 TRBV4-1 - TRBD1 CASSQGFLDRVVPDTQNF TGCGCCAGCAGCCAAGGTTTCCTGGACAGGGTAGTTCCAGATACGCAGAATTTT
TRBJ2-4 TRBV7-2 - - CASSLKGAVNIQYF TGTGCCAGCAGCTTAAAAGGGGCGGTAAACATTCAGTACTTC
TRBJ1-2 TRBV7-2 few TRBD1 CASSSRDRGFGYGYTF TGTGCCAGCAGCTCCCGGGACAGGGGGTTTGGGTATGGCTACACCTTC
TRBJ2-3 TRBV20-1 few - CSAARQPADTQYF TGCAGTGCAGCCCGACAGCCAGCGGATACGCAGTATTTT
TRBJ2-7 TRBV12-3/TRBV12-4 - TRBD1 CANSSAGDRRHEQYF TGTGCCAACAGTTCTGCCGGGGACAGGAGACACGAGCAGTACTTC
TRBJ1-6 TRBV6-5 few - CASSRSWPGVNSPLHF TGTGCCAGCAGCCGCAGTTGGCCAGGGGTTAATTCACCCCTCCACTTT
TRBJ1-2 TRBV12-3/TRBV12-4 - - CASSLKVGQVNGYTF TGTGCCAGCAGTTTAAAGGTGGGGCAGGTTAATGGCTACACCTTC
TRBJ1-1 TRBV20-1 - - CSAPDRNTEAFF TGCAGTGCCCCGGACCGTAACACTGAAGCTTTCTTT
TRBJ2-3 TRBV2 few TRBD2 CASSEGTSLYTQYF TGTGCCAGCAGTGAGGGGACTAGTCTTTATACGCAGTATTTT
TRBJ2-1 TRBV7-9 - - CASGKVANNEQFF TGTGCCAGCGGAAAGGTCGCGAACAATGAGCAGTTCTTC
TRBJ2-5 TRBV5-1 - - CASSLSGKETQYF TGCGCCAGCAGCTTGTCGGGAAAAGAGACCCAGTACTTC
TRBJ2-7 TRBV19 few - CASSIGTESSYEQYF TGTGCCAGTAGTATTGGGACGGAAAGCTCCTACGAGCAGTACTTC
TRBJ2-3 TRBV20-1 - TRBD1 CSARSTGASTDTQYF TGCAGTGCTAGGTCGACAGGGGCTAGCACAGATACGCAGTATTTT
TRBJ2-1 TRBV4-2 few - CASSQDHLVLGSYNEQFF TGTGCCAGCAGCCAAGATCATCTGGTCTTAGGCTCCTACAATGAGCAGTTCTTC
TRBJ1-1 TRBV7-9 - - CASSQADSYTEAFF TGTGCCAGCAGTCAAGCCGACAGTTACACTGAAGCTTTCTTT
TRBJ2-5 TRBV10-3 few TRBD2 CAISEVSGGETQYF TGTGCCATCAGTGAAGTTAGCGGGGGAGAGACCCAGTACTTC
TRBJ2-1 TRBV6-2/TRBV6-3 once TRBD1 CASSKHGQGSGDEQFF TGTGCCAGCAGTAAACACGGACAGGGCAGTGGGGATGAGCAGTTCTTC
TRBJ1-6 TRBV12-3/TRBV12-4 - TRBD1 CASSFTGVRSPLHF TGTGCCAGCAGTTTTACAGGGGTCCGATCACCCCTCCACTTT